These 27 T cell receptor beta chains share one sample of origin, sequenced in a study of neurological immune-mediated disorders. TCRdb independently ran MiXCR on the 5' RACE reads; one entry per CDR3 protein. This repertoire shows roughly 56,000 distinct CDR3 sequences, roughly 10% found once; its top ten account for around 1.9%. The sequenced sample was PBMCs. The receptor source for this set is a man between 60 and 75 years old in good health.

This clonotype was observed many times. The chain joins TRBV7-2 to TRBJ2-5; 7 positions agree with TRBD2. The germline V gene has CDR1 SGHTA and CDR2 FQGNSA. J gave up 4 bases and V 3 bases, and 5 bases lay outside the gene matches. This CDR3 contains 14 residues. As DNA, the CDR3 is TGTGCCAGCAGCTTCTCGTCGGGGGGAGAGACCCAGTACTTC. Protein sequence: CASSFSSGGETQYF.

This clonotype showed up many times. The rearrangement links TRBV9 to TRBJ2-7, with D hard to call. With 4 bases removed from V and 3 bases from J, the gap between germline ends came to 14 bases. The germline V gene has CDR1 SGDLS and CDR2 YYNGEE. This CDR3 spans 14 amino acids. The CDR3 loop reads CASSPRRANYEQYF. CDR3 nucleotide sequence: TGTGCCAGCAGCCCCCGAAGGGCAAACTACGAGCAGTACTTC. Full variable domain (rest looked up from reference TRBV9 and TRBJ2-7): DSGVTQTPKHLITATGQRVTLRCSPRSGDLSVYWYQQSLDQGLQFLIQYYNGEERAKGNILERFSAQQFPDLHSELNLSSLELGDSALYFCASSPRRANYEQYFGPGTRLTVT.

There are a few counts of this clonotype. J is TRBJ2-1 and V is TRBV20-1; TRBD1 is a possible D gene (5 bases). The CDR3 has 14 amino acids. V lost 3 bases to trimming and J lost 5 bases, with 14 bases between them. From germline, CDR1 is DFQATT and CDR2 SNEGSKA (reference sequence). In nucleotides, the CDR3 is TGCAGTGCTAGGAGTCGGACATCGAACAATGAGCAGTTCTTC. Protein sequence: CSARSRTSNNEQFF.

This clonotype appeared many times. The CDR3 loop is CASSPGTAPQPQHF. In DNA, the CDR3 is TGTGCCAGCAGCCCTGGGACAGCCCCTCAGCCCCAGCATTTT. The chain carries TRBV3-1 and TRBJ1-5, with TRBD1 matching over 7 bases. CDR1 is LGHDT, CDR2 YNNKEL, per germline (reference sequence). The CDR3 loop spans 14 amino acids. J lost 6 bases, V lost 4 bases, and 6 bases had no gene match.

Many counts were recorded for this clonotype. The genes are TRBV7-2 and TRBJ2-2; D is uncertain. Per the germline V gene, CDR1 is SGHTA and CDR2 is FQGNSA. The V gene lost 5 bases and the J gene lost 1 base, with 5 bases spanning the gap. CDR3 length: 13 residues. This chain's CDR3 is CASSPQNTGELFF. Written as DNA, the CDR3 is TGTGCCAGCAGCCCGCAGAACACCGGGGAGCTGTTTTTT.

V is TRBV12-3 or TRBV12-4 and J is TRBJ2-6; D assignment may be TRBD1 or TRBD2 (6 bases each). Trimming took off 6 bases at V and 0 bases at J, with 15 bases between the two ends. The CDR3 length is 17 residues. The CDR3 reads CASRVQGGNSGANVLTF. Here the CDR3 DNA reads TGTGCCAGCAGAGTACAGGGAGGAAACTCTGGGGCCAACGTCCTGACTTTC.

In this sample, this clonotype turned up many times. The rearrangement joins TRBV7-6 to TRBJ2-1; D remains ambiguous. The CDR3 consists of 14 residues. V gave up 2 bases and J gave up 8 bases, with 13 bases separating them. The V gene's germline CDR1 is SGHVS and CDR2 FNYEAQ. CDR3 sequence: CASSLTGQQDEQFF. CDR3 in DNA: TGTGCCAGCAGCTTAACCGGGCAGCAGGATGAGCAGTTCTTC.

A note on this clonotype: This may be a read error, as it is one base from a much larger clone. This chain uses TRBV4-2 with TRBJ2-7; D not certain. Germline V gene lookup returns CDR1 LGHNA and CDR2 YNFKEQ. The CDR3 is 13 residues long. The CDR3 nucleotides are TGTTCCAGCAGCCAAAGACTCTCCTACGAGCAGTACTTC. Translated: CSSSQRLSYEQYF.

At least ten counts were recorded for this clonotype. CDR3 nucleotides: TGCAGTGCCCCAGTCGGGGCAGGGAAGCTGGAGACCCAGTACTTC. Encoded protein: CSAPVGAGKLETQYF. This sequence joins TRBV20-1 and TRBJ2-5; either TRBD1 or TRBD2 may fit D (5 bases each). Germline lookup yields CDR1 DFQATT and CDR2 SNEGSKA (reference sequence). The CDR3 totals 15 residues. V lost 6 bases to trimming and J lost 5 bases, with 22 bases between them.

This clonotype was recorded at least ten times. CDR3 loop: CASSVVMMGELFF. The CDR3 DNA reads TGTGCCAGCAGCGTAGTTATGATGGGGGAGCTGTTTTTT. The rearrangement joins TRBV9 to TRBJ2-2; D gene uncertain. This CDR3 comprises 13 residues. Germline CDR1 and CDR2: SGDLS and YYNGEE. V lost 0 bases and J 8 bases, leaving 8 bases between the germline ends.

This clonotype was found many times. The CDR3 loop reads CASSPTSNPTDTQYF. The CDR3, as DNA: TGCGCCAGCAGCCCGACTAGCAACCCCACAGATACGCAGTATTTT. The chain combines TRBV5-1 with TRBJ2-3, with 7 bases that match TRBD2. Germline trimming cut 4 bases from V and 2 bases from J; bases unmatched to any gene: 7. CDR1 is SGHRS, CDR2 YFSETQ, per germline. The CDR3 runs to 15 residues.

In this sample, this clonotype turned up many times. The chain combines TRBV10-3 with TRBJ1-1, with 9 bases matching TRBD1. There are 13 residues in the CDR3. Unmatched junction bases numbered 3, after V lost 10 bases and J lost 0 bases. Germline lookup yields CDR1 ENHRY and CDR2 SYGVKD. The CDR3: CASGDRVNTEAFF. The CDR3 nucleotides read TGTGCCAGTGGGGACAGGGTGAACACTGAAGCTTTCTTT.

This clonotype has at least ten counts. The V and J genes are TRBV5-5 and TRBJ2-7, with D possibly being TRBD1 (6 bases). The germline V gene has CDR1 SGHKS and CDR2 YYEKEE (reference sequence). Trimming removed 4 bases at V and 5 bases at J, with 13 bases between. This CDR3 contains 13 residues. The DNA for the CDR3 is TGTGCCAGCAGCCGTACAGGGAACCACGAGCAGTACTTC. This encodes CASSRTGNHEQYF. Supplemented by reference TRBV5-5 and TRBJ2-7, the full variable domain reads DAGVTQSPTHLIKTRGQQVTLRCSPISGHKSVSWYQQVLGQGPQFIFQYYEKEERGRGNFPDRFSARQFPNYSSELNVNALLLGDSALYLCASSRTGNHEQYFGPGTRLTVT.

The table lists this clonotype with many counts. J is TRBJ1-1 and V is TRBV7-9; D unresolved. The CDR3 runs 14 residues. Germline V gives CDR1 SEHNR, CDR2 FQNEAQ (reference sequence). The germline V and J ends were trimmed by 7 bases and 0 bases, with 12 bases remaining between them. This CDR3 is CASTIDGLNTEAFF. CDR3 DNA sequence: TGTGCCAGCACAATAGACGGCCTGAACACTGAAGCTTTCTTT.

This clonotype occurred many times. The chain combines TRBV7-2 with TRBJ2-1; D perhaps matches TRBD2 (6 bases). CDR3 length: 14 amino acids. V gave up 2 bases and J gave up 1 base, with 6 bases separating them. CDR1 is SGHTA and CDR2 is FQGNSA in the germline V gene. CDR3 bases: TGTGCCAGCAGCTTACGGGGGTCCTACAATGAGCAGTTCTTC. This sequence encodes CASSLRGSYNEQFF.

V is TRBV28 and J is TRBJ2-1, with 7 bases matching TRBD2. The CDR3 length is 15 residues. Germline-derived CDR1 and CDR2 are MDHEN and SYDVKM. Losses at the gene ends were 6 bases for V and 0 bases for J; bases not matched to a gene: 5. The CDR3 loop reads CASSQTSDSYNEQFF. In nucleotides, the CDR3 is TGTGCCAGCAGCCAAACTAGCGACTCCTACAATGAGCAGTTCTTC. The full variable domain, in which reference TRBV28 and TRBJ2-1 provide the parts outside the CDR3, is DVKVTQSSRYLVKRTGEKVFLECVQDMDHENMFWYRQDPGLGLRLIYFSYDVKMKEKGDIPEGYSVSREKKERFSLILESASTNQTSMYLCASSQTSDSYNEQFFGPGTRLTVL.

Worth noting for this clonotype: At one boundary the junction diverges from the germline segment, which might be a read error. The chain links TRBV6-5 to TRBJ1-3; D is unresolved. Germline CDR1 reads MNHEY; CDR2 reads SVGAGI. The CDR3 covers 14 residues. The CDR3 reads CASSSVVSGKTIYF. CDR3 nucleotides: TGTGCCAGCAGCTCGGTAGTCTCTGGAAAAACCATATATTTT.

In its sample, this clonotype was seen many times. This chain links TRBV12-3 or TRBV12-4 with TRBJ1-4; the match to TRBD1 covers 7 bases. The CDR3 runs to 13 residues. The V gene end was trimmed by 8 bases and the J gene end by 4 bases; junction bases not matched to a gene: 4. The CDR3: CASAGQINEKLFF. The CDR3 DNA is TGTGCCAGCGCGGGACAGATTAATGAAAAACTGTTTTTT.

This clonotype was detected many times. The chain is built from TRBV5-1 and TRBJ1-5; D unresolved. Germline assignment: CDR1 SGHRS and CDR2 YFSETQ. CDR3 length equals 14 residues. Trimming cost V 0 bases and J 5 bases, with 9 bases left between them. As DNA, the CDR3 is TGCGCCAGCAGCTTGGGGGTGGGAGATCAGCCCCAGCATTTT. This sequence encodes CASSLGVGDQPQHF.

This clonotype has ten or more counts. The chain combines TRBV7-2 with TRBJ1-6; D is perhaps TRBD1 (6 bases). V was pared by 5 bases and J by 2 bases, with 16 bases between. The CDR3 is 17 amino acids. Germline-derived CDR1 and CDR2 are SGHTA and FQGNSA. The CDR3 loop is CASSLGGARAYNSPLHF. CDR3 sequence (DNA): TGTGCCAGCAGCCTTGGGGGGGCTAGGGCCTATAATTCACCCCTCCACTTT.

This clonotype is a singleton in its sample. The CDR3 here is CASSPTGSNEKLFF. CDR3 in DNA: TGTGCCAGCTCACCGACAGGGTCTAATGAAAAACTGTTTTTT. V gene TRBV18 combines with J gene TRBJ1-4, with 7 bases identical to TRBD1. V lost 3 bases to trimming and J lost 3 bases; unmatched junction nucleotides: 1. Germline CDR1 and CDR2: KGHSH and LQKENI. The CDR3 is 14 amino acids. Together with reference TRBV18 and TRBJ1-4, the CDR3 gives the full variable domain: NAGVMQNPRHLVRRRGQEARLRCSPMKGHSHVYWYRQLPEEGLKFMVYLQKENIIDESGMPKERFSAEFPKEGPSILRIQQVVRGDSAAYFCASSPTGSNEKLFFGSGTQLSVL.

The chain has TRBV5-1 and TRBJ1-4; 7 positions agree with TRBD1. CDR1 and CDR2 from the germline V gene are SGHRS and YFSETQ. Trimming cost V 4 bases and J 5 bases; bases outside gene matches: 11. CDR3 length: 16 residues. In DNA form, the CDR3 reads TGCGCCAGCAGCCTTCAACAGGGGAGTACGAATGAAAAACTGTTTTTT. The encoded protein is CASSLQQGSTNEKLFF.

In this sample, this clonotype turned up many times. The V gene is TRBV6-6, the J gene TRBJ1-5, with 8 bases lining up with TRBD1. Unmatched junction bases numbered 4, after V lost 6 bases and J lost 3 bases. Germline CDR1 MNHNY, CDR2 SVGAGI (reference sequence). This CDR3 comprises 14 residues. This chain's CDR3 is CASRLTGDNQPQHF. CDR3 DNA sequence: TGTGCCAGCAGGTTGACAGGGGACAATCAGCCCCAGCATTTT.

In this sample, this clonotype turned up many times. This chain joins TRBV10-3 and TRBJ1-5, with no clear D. Germline lookup yields CDR1 ENHRY and CDR2 SYGVKD. This CDR3 is built from 17 residues. The V end was cut by 6 bases, the J end by 0 bases, with 18 bases between. The CDR3 here is CAISSRHLIDSNQPQHF. The CDR3 DNA sequence: TGTGCCATCAGCTCCCGGCACCTGATAGATAGCAATCAGCCCCAGCATTTT.

This chain joins TRBV9 and TRBJ2-6; D is uncertain. Trimming shortened V by 8 bases and J by 0 bases, and 15 bases separated the two germline ends. CDR1 and CDR2 from the germline V gene are SGDLS and YYNGEE. This CDR3 has 16 residues. The CDR3 DNA reads TGTGCCAGTATCAAAAGGGATTACTCTGGGGCCAACGTCCTGACTTTC. It encodes CASIKRDYSGANVLTF.

This clonotype was observed at least ten times. This rearrangement joins TRBV2 to TRBJ2-1, with 12 positions matching TRBD2. Germline CDR1 reads SNHLY; CDR2 reads FYNNEI. J was trimmed by 5 bases and V by 7 bases; bases with no gene match: 6. CDR3 length equals 15 residues. CDR3 sequence (DNA): TGTGCCAGCAAGACTCTAGCGGGGGGGGACAATGAGCAGTTCTTC. Translating gives CASKTLAGGDNEQFF.

The chain recombines TRBV5-1 with TRBJ2-3; D ambiguous. V dropped 4 bases and J dropped 6 bases, with 9 bases sitting between them. Germline V gene data show CDR1 as SGHRS and CDR2 as YFSETQ. This CDR3 has 12 amino acids. The DNA of the CDR3 is TGCGCCAGCAGCACCTCATCCGATACGCAGTATTTT. It encodes CASSTSSDTQYF.